Included here is one T cell receptor beta chain sequence, with context. This clonotype was seen at least ten times. Its recognized antigen is unknown. No quality values exist for individual bases; no much larger clone is one base distant. The time point label, as the study defines it: sample taken at primary tumor resection. TCR sequencing used whole RNA extracted from tumor and nontumor lung tissue, or from cryopreserved PBMC samples, without cell sorting. Samples were obtained from approximately 70 patients with early-stage, untreated non-small cell lung cancer from the lung TRACERx cohort. Only patients with enough RNA available from two or more tumor regions were chosen for TCR sequencing. This specimen belongs to a study of spatial heterogeneity in lung cancer (dated by TCRdb to between 2018 and 2021). Study-level background: More beta-chain than alpha-chain transcripts were consistently detected, likely reflecting higher beta-chain transcript abundance. In the raw uncorrected reads, each unique combination of TCR and UMI appeared on average more than ten times. Nonsynonymous mutation counts, determined by whole-exome sequencing of tumor tissue, were related to TCR repertoire features. At surgery, both alpha and beta chains were TCR-sequenced in about 200 tumor regions, fewer than 65 matched nontumor lung samples and a few dozen PBMC samples. In non-small cell lung cancer, the study quantitatively compared TCR alpha and beta repertoires across several tumor regions, matched nontumor lung, and blood.

What the work shows at the level of the full study, not this receptor alone: Confirming at a functional level the hypothesis that regional TCRs recognize regional mutations was considered to require additional single-cell paired TCR alpha and beta sequencing. Ubiquitous expanded tumor TCRs showed up in blood more often at tumor resection than at routine follow-up.

Preparation of the library involved 5' RACE. Reads for this sample came from a NextSeq 500. The TCR library protocol attached a unique molecular identifier to each TCR cDNA molecule to allow correction of PCR and sequencing errors. Regarding the original processing steps: Decombinator tools were used for TCR identification, UMI-based error correction and CDR3 extraction. TCRs above a frequency of 2 per 1,000, corresponding to the top 1% of the tumor frequency distribution, were defined as expanded. Rényi diversity was computed with the R vegan package after subsampling each repertoire 100 times to 5,000 TCRs. CDR3 similarity networks were built from amino acid triplet string-kernel similarity, with CDR3s being connected when pairwise similarity was above 0.82. Using fastp at Q25 and MiXCR, TCRdb reprocessed the public reads and kept productive beta chains. Each entry merges the rows of one CDR3 protein and shows their most common DNA and genes. TCRdb, not the authors, supplied the V and J calls. This sample gives tens of thousands of distinct CDR3 sequences in total; 12% of them show up just once. 40% to 50% of the sample comes from the top ten.

This TCR was sampled from a female donor with early-stage non-small cell lung cancer. This specimen was PBMCs, taken at surgery.

The bases read TGTGCCAGCAGCTCTACAGGGGGGAATTCACCCCTCCACTTT. It specifies CASSSTGGNSPLHF. Recombination connected TRBV28 to TRBJ1-6; 8 middle bases align to TRBD1. The CDR3 measures 14 amino acids from cysteine to phenylalanine. The kept DNA is CDR3 alone, 42 bases in frame from the first base. Compared with germline, V lacks 6 bases and J lacks 7 bases; bases without a gene match: 5. The germline V gene gives CDR1 as MDHEN and CDR2 as SYDVKM.